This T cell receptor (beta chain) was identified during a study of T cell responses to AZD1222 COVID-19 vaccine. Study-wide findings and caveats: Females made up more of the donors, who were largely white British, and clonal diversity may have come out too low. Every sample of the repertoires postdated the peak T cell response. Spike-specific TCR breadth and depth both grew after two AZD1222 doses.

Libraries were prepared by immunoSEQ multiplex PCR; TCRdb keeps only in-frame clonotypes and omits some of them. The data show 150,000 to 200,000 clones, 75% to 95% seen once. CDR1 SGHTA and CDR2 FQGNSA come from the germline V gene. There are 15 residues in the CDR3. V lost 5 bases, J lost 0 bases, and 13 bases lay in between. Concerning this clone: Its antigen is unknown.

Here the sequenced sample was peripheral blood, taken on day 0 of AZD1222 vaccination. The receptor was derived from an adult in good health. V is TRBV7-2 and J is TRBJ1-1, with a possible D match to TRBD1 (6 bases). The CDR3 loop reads CASSGRGSMNTEAFF. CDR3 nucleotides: TGTGCCAGCAGCGGCAGGGGTTCCATGAACACTGAAGCTTTCTTT.